A single sample gave rise to the 2 T cell receptor beta chains below, sequenced in a study of blood T cell repertoires in COVID-19. Using immunoSEQ multiplex PCR, the repertoire was profiled, and TCRdb retains in-frame clones only, with some absent. In the table there are about 270,000 clones, 80% to 95% of which are singletons. Sequencing was carried out using peripheral blood. Receptors were obtained from a person between 18 and 35 years old with COVID-19, enrolled during active disease.

The chain has TRBV5-8 and TRBJ2-2; 8 nucleotides match TRBD1. Germline V gives CDR1 SGHTS, CDR2 YDEGEE. CDR3 length equals 14 residues. V lost 5 bases and J lost 4; bases outside the gene matches: 4. Here the CDR3 reads CASSLTGVTGELFF. CDR3 nucleotides: TGTGCCAGCAGTCTGACAGGGGTCACCGGGGAGCTGTTTTTT.

The chain uses TRBV3-1 (or the pseudogene TRBV3-2) and TRBJ1-4, with 7 bases identical to TRBD1. The J segment lost 2 bases and the V segment lost 0 bases, leaving 6 bases of the junction unmatched. Germline CDR1 reads LGHDT; CDR2 reads YNNKEL (reference sequence). The CDR3 loop spans 17 amino acids. CDR3 nucleotides: TGTGCCAGCAGCCAAGATCTAGGGACAGCCACTAATGAAAAACTGTTTTTT. The encoded protein is CASSQDLGTATNEKLFF.